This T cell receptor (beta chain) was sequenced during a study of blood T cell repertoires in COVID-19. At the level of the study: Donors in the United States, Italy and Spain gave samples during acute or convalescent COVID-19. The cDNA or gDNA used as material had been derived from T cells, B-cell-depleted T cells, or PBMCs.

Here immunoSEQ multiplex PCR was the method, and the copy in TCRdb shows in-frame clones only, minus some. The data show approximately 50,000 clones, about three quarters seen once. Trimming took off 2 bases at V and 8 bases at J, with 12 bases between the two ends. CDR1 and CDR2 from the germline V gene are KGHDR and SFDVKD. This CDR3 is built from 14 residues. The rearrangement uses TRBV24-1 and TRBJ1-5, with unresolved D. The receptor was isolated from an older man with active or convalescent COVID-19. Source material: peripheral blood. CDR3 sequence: CATSDSGNEEPQHF. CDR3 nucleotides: TGTGCCACCAGTGATTCGGGAAACGAGGAGCCCCAGCATTTT.